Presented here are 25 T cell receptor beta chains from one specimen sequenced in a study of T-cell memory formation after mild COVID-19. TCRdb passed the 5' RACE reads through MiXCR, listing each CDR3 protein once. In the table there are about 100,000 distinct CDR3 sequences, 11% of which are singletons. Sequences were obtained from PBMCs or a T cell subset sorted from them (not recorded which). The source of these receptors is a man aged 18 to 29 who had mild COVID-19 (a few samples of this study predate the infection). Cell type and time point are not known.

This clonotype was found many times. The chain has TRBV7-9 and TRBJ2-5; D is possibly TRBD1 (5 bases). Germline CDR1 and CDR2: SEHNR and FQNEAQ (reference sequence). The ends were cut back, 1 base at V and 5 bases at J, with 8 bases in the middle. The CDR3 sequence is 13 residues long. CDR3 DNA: TGTGCCAGCAGCTTAGGGGGCTTGGAGACCCAGTACTTC. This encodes CASSLGGLETQYF.

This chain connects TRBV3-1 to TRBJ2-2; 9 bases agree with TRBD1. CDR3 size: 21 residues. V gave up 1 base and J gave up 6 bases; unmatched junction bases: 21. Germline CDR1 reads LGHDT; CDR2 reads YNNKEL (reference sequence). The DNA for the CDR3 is TGTGCCAGCAGCCAAGTTTCGGTAAGGACAGGGGCGCCGAACGTCGCCGGGGAGCTGTTTTTT. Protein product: CASSQVSVRTGAPNVAGELFF.

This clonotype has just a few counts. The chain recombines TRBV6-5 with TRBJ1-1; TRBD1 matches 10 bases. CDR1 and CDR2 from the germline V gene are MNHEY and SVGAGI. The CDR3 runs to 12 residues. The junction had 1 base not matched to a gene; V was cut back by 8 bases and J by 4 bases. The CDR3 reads CASRDRGTEAFF. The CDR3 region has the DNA TGTGCCAGCCGGGACAGGGGCACTGAAGCTTTCTTT.

CDR3 DNA sequence: TGTGCCAGCAGCCCCTTCGAGGGGGTTGGGGAGACCCAGTACTTC. Residues: CASSPFEGVGETQYF. The chain is built from TRBV7-3 and TRBJ2-5, with D perhaps matching TRBD1 (6 bases). CDR3 size: 15 residues. Germline CDR1 and CDR2: SGHTA and FQGTGA. Deletions cut 5 bases from V and 5 bases from J, with 18 bases between.

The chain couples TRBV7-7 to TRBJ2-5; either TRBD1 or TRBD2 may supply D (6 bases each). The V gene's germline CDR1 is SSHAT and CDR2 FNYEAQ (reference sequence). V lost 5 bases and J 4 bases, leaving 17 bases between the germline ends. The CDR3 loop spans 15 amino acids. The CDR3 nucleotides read TGTGCCAGCAGCCCGGGGGACACCAGTTCAGAGACCCAGTACTTC. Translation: CASSPGDTSSETQYF.

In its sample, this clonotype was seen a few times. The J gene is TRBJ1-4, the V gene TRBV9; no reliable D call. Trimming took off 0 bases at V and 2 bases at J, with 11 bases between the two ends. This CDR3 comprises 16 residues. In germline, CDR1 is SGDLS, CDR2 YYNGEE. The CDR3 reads CASSVDGVATNEKLFF. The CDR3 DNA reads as TGTGCCAGCAGCGTAGATGGGGTAGCTACTAATGAAAAACTGTTTTTT. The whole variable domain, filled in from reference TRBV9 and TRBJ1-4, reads DSGVTQTPKHLITATGQRVTLRCSPRSGDLSVYWYQQSLDQGLQFLIQYYNGEERAKGNILERFSAQQFPDLHSELNLSSLELGDSALYFCASSVDGVATNEKLFFGSGTQLSVL.

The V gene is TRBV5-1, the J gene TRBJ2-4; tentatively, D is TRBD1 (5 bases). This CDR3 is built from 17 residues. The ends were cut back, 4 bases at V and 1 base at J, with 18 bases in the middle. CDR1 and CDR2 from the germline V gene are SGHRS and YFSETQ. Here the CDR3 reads CASSPVSGAVAKNIQYF. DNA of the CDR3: TGCGCCAGCAGCCCAGTTAGTGGGGCAGTTGCCAAAAACATTCAGTACTTC.

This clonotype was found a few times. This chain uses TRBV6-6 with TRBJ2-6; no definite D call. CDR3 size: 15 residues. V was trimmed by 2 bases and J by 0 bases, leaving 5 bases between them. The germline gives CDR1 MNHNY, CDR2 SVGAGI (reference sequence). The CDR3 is CASSYGPSGANVLTF. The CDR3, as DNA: TGTGCCAGCAGTTACGGCCCCTCTGGGGCCAACGTCCTGACTTTC.

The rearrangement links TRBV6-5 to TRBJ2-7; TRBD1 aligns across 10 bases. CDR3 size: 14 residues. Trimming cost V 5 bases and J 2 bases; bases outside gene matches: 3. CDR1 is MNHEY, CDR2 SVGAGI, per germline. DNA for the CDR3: TGTGCCAGCAGTCCCGGACAGGGGGCCTACGAGCAGTACGTC. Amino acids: CASSPGQGAYEQYV.

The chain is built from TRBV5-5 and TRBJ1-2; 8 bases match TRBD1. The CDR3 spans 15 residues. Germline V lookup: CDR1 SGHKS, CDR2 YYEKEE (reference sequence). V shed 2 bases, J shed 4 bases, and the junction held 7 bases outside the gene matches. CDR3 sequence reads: CASSFVAGGGYGYTF. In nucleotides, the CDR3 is TGTGCCAGCAGCTTCGTCGCAGGGGGCGGCTATGGCTACACCTTC.

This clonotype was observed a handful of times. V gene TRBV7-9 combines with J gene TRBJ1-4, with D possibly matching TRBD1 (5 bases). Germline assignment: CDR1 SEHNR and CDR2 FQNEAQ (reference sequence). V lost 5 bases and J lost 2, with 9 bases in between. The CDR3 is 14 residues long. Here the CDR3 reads CASSPGSTNEKLFF. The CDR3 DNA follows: TGTGCCAGCAGCCCAGGGTCTACTAATGAAAAACTGTTTTTT.

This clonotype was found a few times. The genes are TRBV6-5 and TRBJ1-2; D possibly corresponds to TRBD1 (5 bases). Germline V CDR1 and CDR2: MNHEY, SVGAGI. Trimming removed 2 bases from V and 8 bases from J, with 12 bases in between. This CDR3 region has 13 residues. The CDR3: CASSYTGGGGYTF. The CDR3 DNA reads TGTGCCAGCAGTTACACCGGCGGGGGGGGCTACACCTTC.

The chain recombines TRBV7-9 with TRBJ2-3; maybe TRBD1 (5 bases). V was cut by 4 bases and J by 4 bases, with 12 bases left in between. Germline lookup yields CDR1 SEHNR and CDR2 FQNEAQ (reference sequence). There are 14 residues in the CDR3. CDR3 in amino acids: CASSSPQGSDTQYF. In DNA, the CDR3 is TGTGCCAGCAGCTCGCCCCAGGGTTCAGATACGCAGTATTTT.

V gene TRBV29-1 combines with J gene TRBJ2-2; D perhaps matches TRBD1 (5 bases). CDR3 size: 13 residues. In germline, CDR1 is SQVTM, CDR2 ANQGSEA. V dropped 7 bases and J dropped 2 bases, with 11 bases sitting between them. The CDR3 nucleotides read TGCAGCGCCGACAGAGTTAACACCGGGGAGCTGTTTTTT. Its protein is CSADRVNTGELFF.

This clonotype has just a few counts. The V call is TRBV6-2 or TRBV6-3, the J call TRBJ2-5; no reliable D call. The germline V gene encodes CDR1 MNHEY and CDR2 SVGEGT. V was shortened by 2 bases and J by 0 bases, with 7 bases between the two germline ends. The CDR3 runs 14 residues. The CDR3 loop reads CASSYGIYQETQYF. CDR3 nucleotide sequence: TGTGCCAGCAGTTACGGAATTTACCAAGAGACCCAGTACTTC.

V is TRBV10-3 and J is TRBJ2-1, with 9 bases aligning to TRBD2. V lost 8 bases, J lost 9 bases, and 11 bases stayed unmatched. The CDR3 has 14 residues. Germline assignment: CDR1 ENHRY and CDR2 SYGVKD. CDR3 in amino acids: CAIRPQRGASEQFF. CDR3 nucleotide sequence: TGTGCCATCCGGCCCCAGCGGGGGGCCAGTGAGCAGTTCTTC.

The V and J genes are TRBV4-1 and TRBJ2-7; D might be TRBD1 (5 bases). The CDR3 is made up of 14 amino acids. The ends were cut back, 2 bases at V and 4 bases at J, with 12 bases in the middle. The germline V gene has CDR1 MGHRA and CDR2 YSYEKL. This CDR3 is CASSQYLGRYEQYF. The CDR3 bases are TGCGCCAGCAGCCAATATTTGGGGCGGTACGAGCAGTACTTC.

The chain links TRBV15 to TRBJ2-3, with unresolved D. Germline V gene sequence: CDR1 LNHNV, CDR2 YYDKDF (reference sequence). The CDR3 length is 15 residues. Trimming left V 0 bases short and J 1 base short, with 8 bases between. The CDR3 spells CATSRDFGGTDTQYF. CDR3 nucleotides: TGTGCCACCAGCAGAGATTTCGGCGGCACAGATACGCAGTATTTT.

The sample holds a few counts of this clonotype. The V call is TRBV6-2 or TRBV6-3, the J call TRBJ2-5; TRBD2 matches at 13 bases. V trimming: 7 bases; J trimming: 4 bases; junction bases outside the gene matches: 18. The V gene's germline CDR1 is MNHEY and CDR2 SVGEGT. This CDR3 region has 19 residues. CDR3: CASTPMGDTSGGAGETQYF. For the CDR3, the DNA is TGTGCCAGCACCCCGATGGGAGATACTAGCGGGGGGGCTGGAGAGACCCAGTACTTC.

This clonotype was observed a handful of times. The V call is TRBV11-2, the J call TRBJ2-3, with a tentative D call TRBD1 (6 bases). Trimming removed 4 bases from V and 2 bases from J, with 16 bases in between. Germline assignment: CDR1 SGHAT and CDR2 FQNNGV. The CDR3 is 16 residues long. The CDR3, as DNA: TGTGCCAGCAGCTCGGGACATAATCGCCCCACAGATACGCAGTATTTT. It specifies CASSSGHNRPTDTQYF.

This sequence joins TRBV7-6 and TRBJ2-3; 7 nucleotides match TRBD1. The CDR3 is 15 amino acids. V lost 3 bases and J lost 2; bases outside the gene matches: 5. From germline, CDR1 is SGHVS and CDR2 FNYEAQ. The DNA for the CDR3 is TGTGCCAGCAGCTTGGGACAGTCGAACACAGATACGCAGTATTTT. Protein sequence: CASSLGQSNTDTQYF.

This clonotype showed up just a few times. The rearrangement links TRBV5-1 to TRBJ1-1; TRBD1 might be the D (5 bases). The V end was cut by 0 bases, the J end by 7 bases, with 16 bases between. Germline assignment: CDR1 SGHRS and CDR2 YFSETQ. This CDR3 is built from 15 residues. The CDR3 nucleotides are TGCGCCAGCAGCTTGGGGTCGATGGGGGAAGATGAAGCTTTCTTT. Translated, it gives CASSLGSMGEDEAFF.

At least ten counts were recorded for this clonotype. Here the CDR3 reads CASSQGGVTPLHF. In nucleotides, the CDR3 is TGTGCCAGCAGTCAGGGTGGGGTTACGCCCCTCCACTTT. This chain connects TRBV27 to TRBJ1-6, with TRBD1 as a possible D gene (5 bases). Trimming stripped 5 bases from V and 13 bases from J, with 15 bases between. This CDR3 is 13 amino acids long. Germline V gives CDR1 MNHEY, CDR2 SMNVEV (reference sequence).

The CDR3 sequence is CASSFIGGDEKLFF. The CDR3 DNA sequence: TGTGCCAGCAGTTTTATCGGGGGCGATGAAAAACTGTTTTTT. This chain connects TRBV27 to TRBJ1-4; perhaps TRBD1 as D (6 bases). This CDR3 has 14 residues. V was trimmed by 3 bases and J by 6 bases, leaving 11 bases between them. Germline V gives CDR1 MNHEY, CDR2 SMNVEV (reference sequence). Filled out from reference TRBV27 and TRBJ1-4, the complete variable domain reads EAQVTQNPRYLITVTGKKLTVTCSQNMNHEYMSWYRQDPGLGLRQIYYSMNVEVTDKGDVPEGYKVSRKEKRNFPLILESPSPNQTSLYFCASSFIGGDEKLFFGSGTQLSVL.

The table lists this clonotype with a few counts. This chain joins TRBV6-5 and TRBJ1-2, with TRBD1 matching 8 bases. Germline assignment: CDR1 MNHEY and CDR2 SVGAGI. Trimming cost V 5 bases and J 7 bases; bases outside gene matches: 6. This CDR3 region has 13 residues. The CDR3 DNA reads TGTGCCAGCAGTCGGCAGGGGGCGCTTGGCTACACCTTC. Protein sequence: CASSRQGALGYTF.